The present T cell receptor (beta chain) was sequenced within a study of cytomegalovirus exposure and HLA in healthy donors (dated by TCRdb to about 2017). As for the study more broadly: According to an earlier analysis of 587 of the donors, roughly 180 million T cells yielded over 90 million unique TCR beta sequences and 276 Gb of sequence data. Rather than using new phenotypic data, the later analysis identified candidate immune exposures from TCR beta sequences and from how often those sequences occurred across donors. In an earlier analysis of 587 of the donors, high-throughput TCR beta sequencing was used to judge whether each TCR beta V gene segment behaved as functional or pseudogenic. All discovery cohort repertoires had been generated using a single sequencing platform. Donor age, sex, ethnicity and CMV serostatus were collected together with the repertoire data. HLA typing covered class I and class II loci at four-digit resolution. The number of donors typed differed by locus, with about 629-630 for A, B, C, DRB1 and DQB1, roughly 520 for DQA1, 600 to 610 for DPA1, and around 430 for DPB1. Across some 400 genotyped donors of the cohort, an average of roughly 230,000 unique TCR beta nucleotide sequences per donor were sequenced, and roughly 20% of those sequences were non-productive. In a later genetic analysis, genome-wide SNP genotypes for about 55% of the roughly 700 donors were used, and that subset was treated as a discovery cohort. Of the roughly 400 genotyped donors, roughly 76% were placed in the genetic ancestry cluster associated with self-reported Caucasian donors. The study profiled the T cell repertoires of fewer than 850 subjects by immunosequencing and related them to cytomegalovirus serostatus. The study aimed to test whether cataloging public T cell receptors could reveal signatures of past pathogen exposure. An early release that covered 500 to 800 HLA-typed donors contained around 300 gigabases of sequencing data and some 87 million unique TCR sequences. Along with the approximately 650-subject first cohort, a separate validation cohort of over a hundred different subjects was used. Four or five DR-DQ haplotypes were handled as single units for association and clustering, since linkage in the cohort was strong. The study combined high-throughput TCR immunosequencing, statistical association of individual TCRs with disease status, and machine learning to predict cytomegalovirus infection status. A later analysis re-examined previously published TCR beta repertoires from more than 600 donors and added high-resolution HLA genotyping to investigate patterns of TCR occurrence.

The library was prepared using the immunoSEQ multiplex PCR assay. For the multiplex PCR, a mixture combining 60 forward primers for TCR Vbeta segments and 13 reverse primers for TCR Jbeta segments was used. The CDR3 region of rearranged TCR beta genes was amplified from genomic DNA by a multiplex PCR assay. On the Illumina HiSeq System, the amplified TCR beta libraries were sequenced as 87-base-pair reads. Processing in the source paper ran as follows. In a later analysis, some 80 million unique TCR beta chains were counted across the approximately 640 repertoires, and roughly 10 million of these chains were shared by at least two donors. A nearest-neighbor algorithm error-corrected the raw reads and collapsed the reads into unique sequences, merging closely related sequences to remove PCR and sequencing errors. To assign V, D and J gene segments, CDR3 sequences were aligned to IMGT reference sequences. For a sequence to be retained, a match of at least six nucleotides to both a V gene segment and a J gene segment was required. A rearrangement counted as productive if the CDR3 had no stop codons and remained in frame with V and J, and every other rearrangement counted as non-productive. Following IMGT convention, CDR3 was defined as the stretch from the second conserved V-encoded cysteine to the conserved J-encoded phenylalanine. In an earlier analysis of some 550 of the donors, sequences lacking an unambiguous match to a single V gene segment were excluded. An earlier analysis of almost 600 of the donors classified V segments as functional when productive rearrangements were above 56.7% and as segregating when the standard deviation between donors was above 5%. A statistical classification framework was built to diagnose cytomegalovirus status from the catalog of TCR beta chain sequences. In a later analysis, V and J genes were assigned by comparing TCR nucleotide sequences against IMGT/GENE-DB human TR gene sequences. A later analysis assigned CDR3 sequences and most-parsimonious VDJ recombination scenarios with the TCRdist pipeline. In a later analysis, every TCR beta chain was defined by the combination of its CDR3 amino acid sequence and its V-gene family, and reads without a unique V-gene family were dropped. To address suspected cross-contamination and a sequencing artifact, a later analysis removed 550 to 750 highly shared, low-generation-probability nucleotide sequences. For each public chain, a later analysis derived a clonal expansion index from normalized ranks of inferred template counts within each repertoire. Generation probabilities in a later analysis came from a VDJ recombination model fitted to out-of-frame rearrangements, and those results were checked against IGoR. In a later analysis, hypergeometric tests were used to score TCR-TCR, TCR-HLA and TCR-CMV co-occurrence, with a repertoire-size bias correction applied to TCR pairs. A later analysis estimated false discovery rates by permuting HLA or CMV assignments 20 times. A later analysis grouped co-occurring TCRs with DBSCAN, adding TCRdist sequence similarity when clustering within HLA-allele-positive subsets. Co-occurrence clustering excluded repertoires with fewer than 30,000 or more than 120,000 public chains, plus five with anomalous nucleotide sharing. TCRdb stores this immuneACCESS table with in-frame sequences only. Part of the clones is absent; in the studies checked, under half of the shortfall reflects unresolved V genes, and no reason is known for the rest. That table gives V, J and clone size, and the DNA gave D and trimming. The sample data list 160,000 or so clones, and roughly four fifths of these were observed just once. In total, the top ten clones hold approximately 4% of the sample.

V and J are truncated by 1 base and 2 bases respectively, leaving an intervening sequence of 6 bases. Taken from the germline V gene, the CDR1 and CDR2 loops are SGDLS and YYNGEE. The CDR3, cysteine through phenylalanine, is 14 amino acids long. Only the CDR3 region is kept as DNA, spanning 42 bases read in frame from base 1. General conclusions and limits of the study: The only immune exposure information available for the cohort was CMV serostatus. The earlier analysis of approximately 590 of the donors excluded roughly 17 rarely observed V segments, including chromosome 9 orphons, because counts were too low. The study gave a list of about 150 TCR beta chains associated with cytomegalovirus. Because the 87-base-pair reads could not distinguish some IMGT-functional V segments, including TRBV6-2 and TRBV6-3, those segments were excluded. Linkage disequilibrium might explain the correlated functional status among segregating V segments, but an unknown experimental factor could not be ruled out. Specific HLA alleles were associated with 15,000 to 20,000 TCR beta sequences at a false discovery rate of 0.05 in a later analysis. In a later analysis, the rate of TCR association differed among HLA loci, with DRB1 alleles having the most associated TCRs and HLA-C alleles having the fewest. A cluster of highly shared sequence variants was judged likely to be a technical artifact of the sequencing pipeline. Because HLA typing was unavailable for some donors at each locus, only the typed subset was used in association tests. A later genetic analysis reported fewer N-insertions in productive TCRs among donors in an Asian-associated ancestry cluster than the roughly 700-donor mean. Sequencing depth was assumed to be roughly uniform across donors in the presence/absence analyses, though that assumption may not hold. A further reported finding was that TCR beta sequences accurately predicted the HLA-A and HLA-B alleles for most subjects in the first cohort. In a later analysis, HLA-associated TCR beta chains were found to be more clonally expanded and to have lower generation probabilities than equally common non-associated chains. The authors suggested that the approach could potentially be extended to other disease states and immunological phenotypes. The cohort was sequenced for TCR beta chains only, and without alpha or paired-chain data the features that could be detected were limited. According to a later analysis, parvovirus B19, influenza, CMV and Epstein-Barr virus appeared linked to several top co-occurrence clusters. Most CMV-associated TCR beta chains appeared to be HLA-restricted in a later analysis, and the HLA associations seemed to be driven largely by CMV exposure. A later genetic analysis associated a missense DCLRE1C variant with V-gene and J-gene trimming of TCR beta chains, and an independent cohort replicated the association. Most TCR sequences were observed very rarely across donors, whereas some public TCRs were present in many individuals. In an earlier analysis of approximately 590 of the donors, most TCR beta V segments appeared in productive rearrangements about 87% or about 30% of the time, broadly matching IMGT annotations. The classifier was reported to diagnose cytomegalovirus status with high specificity and sensitivity in both the original and validation cohorts. A few of the identified cytomegalovirus-associated TCR beta chains were confirmed in vitro to be specific for cytomegalovirus antigens. When HLA alleles, especially DR and DQ, strongly co-occurred, attributing TCR associations to individual alleles was difficult.

The cohort consisted of approximately 690 healthy bone marrow donors. At the time of sampling, every cohort member was nominally healthy, though immune exposures that went unrecorded were likely present. The donor was CMV seropositive and belonged to the group of 250 to 300 seropositive cohort members. A peripheral blood sample was provided by each donor, and peripheral blood mononuclear cells were used for TCR beta sequencing. The Qiagen DNeasy Blood Extraction Kit was used to extract genomic DNA from the blood cell samples. As for this clone: Its antigen is unknown. Within one base of it there is no much larger clone, and no base qualities were kept.

This clonotype was sampled from a man over 45 in good health and CMV-seropositive. Sequencing was carried out using PBMCs. The rearranged chain carries TRBV9 and TRBJ1-4; TRBD1 could be the D gene, as 6 bases match. This receptor carries the CDR3 CASSVQGTNEKLFF. Here is the DNA: TGTGCCAGCAGCGTACAGGGGACTAATGAAAAACTGTTTTTT.